The source of this TCR beta chain is a study of T cells in Graves' hyperthyroidism and ophthalmopathy (dated by TCRdb to about 2019). Regarding the research as a whole: Peripheral blood samples were taken at initial diagnosis, before any treatment was given. According to the paper, TCR Vbeta CDR3 sequencing was carried out on around 140 peripheral blood samples, which came from more than 40 ophthalmopathy, 70 to 80 hyperthyroidism and approximately 17 progressor patients. A discovery cohort of around 100 patients, roughly 43 with Graves' ophthalmopathy and more than 55 with stable Graves' hyperthyroidism, was used to find distinguishing TCR V-J signatures. After sampling, hyperthyroidism patients received methimazole starting at 30 mg daily, and ophthalmopathy patients received high-dose intravenous methylprednisolone. Whether ophthalmopathy could be predicted prospectively was tested in an independent validation cohort made up of approximately 19 hyperthyroidism patients plus 17 patients who later progressed to ophthalmopathy. For training and testing, the 100 or so patients in the discovery cohort were randomly divided in a 7:3 ratio. In addition, the study compared T-cell repertoires in thyroid tissue and in blood from roughly 6 Graves' hyperthyroidism patients. On the study overall, not on this receptor specifically: In validation, the model predicted progression to ophthalmopathy with 60% to 71% sensitivity and around 72% specificity, a median of around six months before onset. Sample size was not statistically predetermined, and blinding of investigators to group allocation was not performed. A model built on a 13 V-J signature distinguished ophthalmopathy from stable hyperthyroidism, reaching 87.88% sensitivity and about 81% specificity in cross-validation and 80%/75% in testing. Most expanded thyroid clonotypes (frequency above 0.001) were also detected in blood, a finding suggesting that blood repertoires may reflect thyroid immune responses.

The TCR beta CDR3 regions were amplified from RNA transcripts. The TCR CDR3 was subjected to a first round of RT-PCR using the HTBI primer set and the Qiagen OneStep RT-PCR kit. Libraries were constructed in a second round of multiplex PCR, after which size selection and purification were performed. Sequencing of the libraries was done on an Illumina HiSeq2000 using paired-end 100 bp reads. Under the source paper's analysis protocol: SOAPnuke was used to process the raw data, with reads discarded if the reads contained adapters or uncalled bases, had a mean Phred below 15, or lacked an exact constant-primer or identifier match. COPE v1.2.5 was used to merge the high-quality paired reads, and each unique nucleotide sequence was defined as a clonotype. MiTCR v1.1 was used to align the clonotypes against IMGT TRBV, TRBD and TRBJ reference segments. Only V-J combinations with frequency above 0.0001, covering 98% to 99.2% of repertoires, were analysed. The TCS score was defined as F50 (clonal expansion) divided by E x V (chaos), with BLOSUM62-based TCRdist calculated between CDR3 peptides within each V-J. Welch's t-statistics and random forest reduced several hundred V-J features to around 14, which were used in a naive Bayes classifier (R e1071). TCRdb cleaned the public reads at Q25 with fastp, built clones with MiXCR and kept in-frame beta chains. Every CDR3 protein is listed once, alongside the most common genes and DNA of its rows. The V and J calls follow TCRdb's processing rather than the paper's. Within this sample are under 300,000 distinct CDR3 sequences, with around 15% of them counted one time only. The ten most abundant clones make up more than 30% of the sample.

V drops 2 bases and J drops 12 bases, leaving 17 bases in between. CDR1 LGHDT and CDR2 YNNKEL were looked up in the germline V gene (reference sequence). Its CDR3 holds 14 amino acids, cysteine through phenylalanine. Only the CDR3 portion is preserved as DNA: 42 bases, with reading frame beginning at the first base. This clonotype was seen repeatedly, ten times or more. The specificity of this receptor is unknown. No per-base quality is available; no much larger clone lies one base away. Hyperthyroidism patients were aged 18 to 65 years and newly diagnosed, with disease duration of less than 2 months. Exclusion was applied to patients with uncontrolled infections, other autoimmune diseases, pregnancy or lactation. Diagnoses were established on the basis of clinical symptoms, serum thyroxine and TRAb, thyroid ultrasound, and orbital computed tomography. Blood from progressor patients was drawn when they were first diagnosed with hyperthyroidism, before any ophthalmopathy symptoms appeared. PBMCs were separated from roughly 10 ml of fresh peripheral blood using Ficoll-Paque density gradient centrifugation. Progressor patients were defined as those initially diagnosed with Graves' hyperthyroidism in whom ophthalmopathy developed during follow-up. Trizol reagent was used to extract total RNA, and RNA quality was then checked on an Agilent 2100 Bioanalyzer.

The source is a woman aged 50 to 60 with Graves' hyperthyroidism that later progressed to Graves' ophthalmopathy. Sequenced sample: blood. The sequence is built from TRBV3-1 and TRBJ2-4; the D element could tentatively be TRBD1 or TRBD2, as 5 bases agree for each. The CDR3 has the sequence CASSQQGPGRTQYF. In nucleotide form, the sequence is TGTGCCAGCAGCCAACAAGGACCGGGACGGACTCAGTACTTC.